This TCR beta chain derives from a study of blood T cells in healthy people across ages. Findings and caveats of the study: No conclusive comparison of naive versus antigen-experienced cells was possible with unsorted PBMCs. Diversity figures derived from one million T cells were judged to underestimate the true value.

There are 14 residues in the CDR3. V lost 1 base and J lost 4, with 10 bases in between. Worth noting for this clonotype: Its antigen is not known.

The authors isolated at least 6 million PBMCs per sample. Total RNA, at least 5 micrograms per sample, came from PBMCs. The use of a sample-barcoded 5' primer and a J-beta primer mix characterized a second PCR of about 7 to 12 cycles. TCRdb re-called the 5' RACE reads with MiXCR, one entry per CDR3 protein. The table includes roughly 800,000 distinct CDR3 sequences, more than 45% detected once. The J gene is TRBJ1-2, the V gene TRBV12-3 or TRBV12-4, with a possible D match to TRBD1 (5 bases). Specimen: blood. The clonotype originates from a man under 40 in good health. Here the CDR3 reads CASSLGTGAYGYTF. CDR3 nucleotides: TGTGCCAGCAGTTTAGGAACTGGGGCCTATGGCTACACCTTC.